The clone carrying this TCR beta chain has a handful of counts. Its matching antigen is unknown. Distinct nucleotide sequences in the sample also encode this CDR3. The source of the sample is a study of beta chain features in type 1 diabetes. General study points: Moderately but significantly shorter TCRB CDR3s were found in Type 1 diabetes patients in all four CD4+ subsets.

Per the germline V gene, CDR1 is KGHSH and CDR2 is LQKENI. Trimming removed 1 base from V and 0 bases from J, with 7 bases in between. The CDR3 is 15 residues long. All of the isolated RNA was reverse transcribed, so expressed TCRB transcripts were sequenced. Generated by immunoSEQ multiplex PCR, the TCRdb table keeps only in-frame clones and is missing some. The data show around 160,000 clones, with about 9% seen just once and 0.7% held by the top ten. Sequences were obtained from central memory CD4+ T cells from blood. The receptor comes from a woman aged 25 to 45 with type 1 diabetes. The chain has TRBV18 and TRBJ1-5; D possibly corresponds to TRBD1 (5 bases). The CDR3 is CASSPRGDSNQPQHF. CDR3 DNA: TGTGCCAGCTCACCACGGGGGGATAGCAATCAGCCCCAGCATTTT.